This T cell receptor beta chain stems from a study of PD-1 blockade in classical Hodgkin lymphoma. General observations from the study: By C4D1, diversity of CD4+ TCRs had risen significantly, whereas that of CD8+ TCRs had not. The causes of the repertoire differences, possibly disease activity or prior therapy, remain undefined. Baseline diversity resembling that of newly diagnosed patients was seen in complete responders.

All the patients suffered relapse after autologous stem cell transplantation, and brentuximab vedotin exposure differed. Patients had relapsed/refractory classical Hodgkin lymphoma with complete response, partial response or progressive disease as best response. The V gene's germline CDR1 is MDHEN and CDR2 SYDVKM. V lost 6 bases and J lost 4, with 14 bases in between. The CDR3 consists of 14 residues. This clone was observed a single time. The target antigen is unknown. TCRdb's table, derived via immunoSEQ multiplex PCR, lists solely in-frame clones and lacks some. The sample has some 23,000 clones; about 83% are singletons.

The sequenced sample was peripheral blood mononuclear cells (PBMCs), obtained before the second cycle of nivolumab. The chain carries TRBV28 and TRBJ2-3, with D perhaps matching TRBD1 or TRBD2 (5 bases each). This receptor was taken from a human donor with classical Hodgkin lymphoma. In DNA form, the CDR3 reads TGTGCCAGCAGCTGGGACCTCGGGTCAGATACGCAGTATTTT. Amino acids: CASSWDLGSDTQYF. The full variable domain, rest sourced from reference TRBV28 and TRBJ2-3, is DVKVTQSSRYLVKRTGEKVFLECVQDMDHENMFWYRQDPGLGLRLIYFSYDVKMKEKGDIPEGYSVSREKKERFSLILESASTNQTSMYLCASSWDLGSDTQYFGPGTRLTVL.